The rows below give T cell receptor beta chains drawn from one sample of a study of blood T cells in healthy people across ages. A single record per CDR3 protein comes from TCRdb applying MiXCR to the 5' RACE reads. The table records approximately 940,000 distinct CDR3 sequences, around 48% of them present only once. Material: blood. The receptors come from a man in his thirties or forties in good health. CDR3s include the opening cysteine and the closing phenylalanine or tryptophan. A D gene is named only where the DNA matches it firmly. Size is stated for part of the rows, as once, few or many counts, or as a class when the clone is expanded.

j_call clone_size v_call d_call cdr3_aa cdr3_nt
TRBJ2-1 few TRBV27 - CASRISGEQFF TGTGCCAGCAGAATCTCTGGTGAGCAGTTCTTC
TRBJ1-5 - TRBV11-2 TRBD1 CASSLDFNRGGTQPQHF TGTGCCAGCAGCTTAGATTTTAACAGGGGAGGAACTCAGCCCCAGCATTTT
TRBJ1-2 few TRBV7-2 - CASSPYPGTFNYGYTF TGTGCCAGCAGCCCCTACCCCGGGACATTTAACTATGGCTACACCTTC
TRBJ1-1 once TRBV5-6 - CASSHRPSDTEAFF TGTGCCAGCAGCCACAGGCCGTCGGACACTGAAGCTTTCTTT
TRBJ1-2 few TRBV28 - CASKWPPGYGYTF TGTGCCAGCAAATGGCCCCCAGGCTATGGCTACACCTTC
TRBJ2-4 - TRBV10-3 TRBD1 CAISEPYPGQGGKNIQYF TGTGCCATCAGTGAGCCGTACCCGGGACAGGGCGGCAAAAACATTCAGTACTTC
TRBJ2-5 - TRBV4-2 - CASSQALGGQETQYF TGTGCCAGCAGCCAAGCCCTCGGGGGCCAAGAGACCCAGTACTTC
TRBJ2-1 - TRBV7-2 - CASNLAAGFNEQFF TGTGCCAGCAACTTAGCGGCCGGGTTCAATGAGCAGTTCTTC
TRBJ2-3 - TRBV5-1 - CASSLSPRWDTQYF TGCGCCAGCAGCTTGTCCCCACGGTGGGATACGCAGTATTTT
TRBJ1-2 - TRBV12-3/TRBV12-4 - CASSSSRGGETLNYGYTF TGTGCCAGCAGTTCGTCCCGAGGGGGGGAAACCCTCAACTATGGCTACACCTTC
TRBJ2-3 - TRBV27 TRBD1 CASRWDSSTDTQYF TGTGCCAGCAGATGGGACAGCAGCACAGATACGCAGTATTTT
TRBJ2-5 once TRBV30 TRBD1 CAWANRDRILNEQYF TGTGCCTGGGCTAACCGGGACAGGATTCTCAATGAGCAGTACTTC
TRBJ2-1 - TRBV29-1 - CSVGLFGADNEQFF TGCAGCGTTGGCCTATTCGGGGCCGACAATGAGCAGTTCTTC